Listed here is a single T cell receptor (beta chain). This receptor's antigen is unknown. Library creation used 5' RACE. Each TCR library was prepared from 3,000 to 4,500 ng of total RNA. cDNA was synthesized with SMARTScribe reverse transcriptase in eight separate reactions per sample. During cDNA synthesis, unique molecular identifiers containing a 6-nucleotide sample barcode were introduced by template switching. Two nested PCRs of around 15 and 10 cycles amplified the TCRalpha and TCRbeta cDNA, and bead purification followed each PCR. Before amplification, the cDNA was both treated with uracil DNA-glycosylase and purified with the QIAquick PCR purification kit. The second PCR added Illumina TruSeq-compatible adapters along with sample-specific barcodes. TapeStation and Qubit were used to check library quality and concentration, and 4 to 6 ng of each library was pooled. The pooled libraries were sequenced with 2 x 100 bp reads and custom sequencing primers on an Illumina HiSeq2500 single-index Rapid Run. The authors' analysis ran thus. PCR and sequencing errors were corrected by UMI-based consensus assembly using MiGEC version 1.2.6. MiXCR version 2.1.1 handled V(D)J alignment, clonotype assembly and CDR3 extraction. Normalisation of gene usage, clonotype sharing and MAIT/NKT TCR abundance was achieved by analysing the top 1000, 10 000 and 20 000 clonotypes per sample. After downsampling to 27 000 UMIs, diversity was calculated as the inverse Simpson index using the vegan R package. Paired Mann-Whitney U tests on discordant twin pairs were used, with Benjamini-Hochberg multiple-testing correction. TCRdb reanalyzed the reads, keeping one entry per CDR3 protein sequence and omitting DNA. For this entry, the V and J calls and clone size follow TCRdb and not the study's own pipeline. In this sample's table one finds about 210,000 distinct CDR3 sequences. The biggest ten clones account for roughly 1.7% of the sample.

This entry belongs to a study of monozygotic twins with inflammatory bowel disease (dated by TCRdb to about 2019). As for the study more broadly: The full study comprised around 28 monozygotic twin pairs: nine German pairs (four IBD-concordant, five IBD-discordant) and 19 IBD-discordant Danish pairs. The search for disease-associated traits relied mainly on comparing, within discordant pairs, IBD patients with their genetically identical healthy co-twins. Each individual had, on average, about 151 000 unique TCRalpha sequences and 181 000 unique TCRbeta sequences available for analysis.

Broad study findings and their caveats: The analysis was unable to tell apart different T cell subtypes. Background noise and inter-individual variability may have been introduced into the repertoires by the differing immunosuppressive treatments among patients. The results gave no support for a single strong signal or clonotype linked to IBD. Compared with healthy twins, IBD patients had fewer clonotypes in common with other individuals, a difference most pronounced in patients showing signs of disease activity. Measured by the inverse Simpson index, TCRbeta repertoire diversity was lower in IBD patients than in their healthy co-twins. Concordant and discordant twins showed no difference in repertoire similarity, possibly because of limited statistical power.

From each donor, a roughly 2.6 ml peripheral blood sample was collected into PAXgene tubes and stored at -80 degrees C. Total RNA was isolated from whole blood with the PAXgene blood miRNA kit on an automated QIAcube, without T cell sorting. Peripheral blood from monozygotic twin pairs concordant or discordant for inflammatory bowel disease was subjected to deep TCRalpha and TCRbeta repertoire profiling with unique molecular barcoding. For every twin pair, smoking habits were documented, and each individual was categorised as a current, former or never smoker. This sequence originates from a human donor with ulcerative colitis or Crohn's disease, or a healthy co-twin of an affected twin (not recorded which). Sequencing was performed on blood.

CDR3 protein: CASSPAGVGIGYTF. The sequence is built from TRBV5-1 and TRBJ1-2; the D call from TCRdb, TRBD1, cannot be confirmed without DNA. CDR1 and CDR2, per the germline V gene, are SGHRS and YFSETQ. The CDR3, cysteine through phenylalanine, is 14 amino acids long. No nucleotide data were recorded.